What follows are 30 T cell receptor beta chains derived from one specimen sequenced in a study of T cell repertoires in cytomegalovirus infection. MiXCR was run by TCRdb on the reads, yielding one entry per CDR3 protein. The sample shows a few hundred thousand distinct CDR3 sequences, 15% to 20% of them seen only once. Input material: PBMCs. All receptors derive from a human donor in good health (CMV status not recorded). Some clones in this sample may be carry-over from other donors' samples.

The table lists this clonotype with a few counts. The chain is built from TRBV15 and TRBJ2-7, with D perhaps TRBD1 (5 bases). V lost 5 bases and J lost 0, with 14 bases in between. From germline, CDR1 is LNHNV and CDR2 YYDKDF (reference sequence). The CDR3 spans 15 residues. The DNA for the CDR3 is TGTGCCACCAGCGGCCTAAGTGACAGCTCCTACGAGCAGTACTTC. It yields the protein CATSGLSDSSYEQYF.

The rearrangement joins TRBV20-1 to TRBJ1-1; no firm D call. V shed 5 bases and J shed 1 base, with 14 bases lying between them. The CDR3 length is 14 residues. Germline V gene data show CDR1 as DFQATT and CDR2 as SNEGSKA (reference sequence). The DNA of the CDR3 is TGCAGTGCTCAAGGACGCAATTGGAACACTGAAGCTTTCTTT. Protein sequence: CSAQGRNWNTEAFF.

This clonotype was counted a few times. The chain uses TRBV7-9 and TRBJ2-7; D is unclear. Trimming removed 2 bases from V and 6 bases from J, with 17 bases in between. This CDR3 has 15 residues. Germline V gene data show CDR1 as SEHNR and CDR2 as FQNEAQ (reference sequence). Here the CDR3 DNA reads TGTGCCAGCAGCTTAATTGGGTTCCCAGCAGGCGAGCAGTACTTC. Encoded protein: CASSLIGFPAGEQYF.

This clonotype was observed a few times. The gene calls are TRBV27 and TRBJ2-2; D gene uncertain. V lost 6 bases to trimming and J lost 0 bases, with 20 bases between them. Germline V gene sequence: CDR1 MNHEY, CDR2 SMNVEV (reference sequence). The CDR3 spans 18 residues. The CDR3 reads CASSPLILGSANTGELFF. CDR3 coding DNA: TGTGCCAGCAGCCCACTCATCCTGGGATCGGCGAACACCGGGGAGCTGTTTTTT.

This clonotype was found a few times. The rearrangement uses TRBV5-5 and TRBJ2-7; TRBD1 matches 7 bases. This CDR3 comprises 15 residues. The V segment lost 1 base and the J segment 3 bases; nucleotides outside the gene matches: 7. Germline assignment: CDR1 SGHKS and CDR2 YYEKEE (reference sequence). DNA for the CDR3: TGTGCCAGCAGCTTGATGGTTCGGGACAGCTACGAGCAGTACTTC. Its translation: CASSLMVRDSYEQYF. The whole variable domain, remainder taken from reference TRBV5-5 and TRBJ2-7, is DAGVTQSPTHLIKTRGQQVTLRCSPISGHKSVSWYQQVLGQGPQFIFQYYEKEERGRGNFPDRFSARQFPNYSSELNVNALLLGDSALYLCASSLMVRDSYEQYFGPGTRLTVT.

The genes are TRBV6-6 and TRBJ1-5, with D hard to call. The CDR3 loop spans 14 amino acids. CDR1 is MNHNY, CDR2 SVGAGI, per germline (reference sequence). Trimming pared 2 bases from V and 9 bases from J, leaving 14 bases between. The DNA for the CDR3 is TGTGCCAGCAGTTACGGGCAAGCCTCACCGCCCCAGCATTTT. Translated, it gives CASSYGQASPPQHF.

V and J are TRBV12-3 or TRBV12-4 and TRBJ2-3, with D unresolved. With 6 bases removed from V and 1 base from J, the gap between germline ends came to 11 bases. This CDR3 is built from 14 residues. CDR3 nucleotides: TGTGCCAGCAGCCTATCGGAGCGCACAGATACGCAGTATTTT. Protein product: CASSLSERTDTQYF.

V and J are TRBV20-1 and TRBJ2-5; 8 nucleotides match TRBD2. CDR3 length: 15 amino acids. Germline CDR1 is DFQATT and CDR2 is SNEGSKA (reference sequence). Losses at the gene ends were 4 bases for V and 1 base for J; bases not matched to a gene: 8. Written as DNA, the CDR3 is TGCAGTGCTAAGGACGGCGGGGGGCCCCAAGAGACCCAGTACTTC. It translates to CSAKDGGGPQETQYF.

In this sample, this clonotype turned up many times. This chain uses TRBV12-5 with TRBJ2-5, with D unresolved. Germline loops: CDR1 LGHNT, CDR2 FRNRAP. With 3 bases removed from V and 1 base from J, the gap between germline ends came to 6 bases. This CDR3 contains 13 residues. CDR3 region: CASGFGFQETQYF. The CDR3 nucleotides read TGTGCTAGTGGTTTTGGTTTCCAAGAGACCCAGTACTTC.

This clonotype was counted at least ten times. The chain uses TRBV7-2 and TRBJ2-1, with D possibly TRBD1 on 6 matching bases. The CDR3 sequence is 16 residues long. V was shortened by 1 base and J by 6 bases, with 16 bases between the two germline ends. CDR1 is SGHTA, CDR2 FQGNSA, per germline. CDR3 in amino acids: CASSLDIPGTSNEQFF. The CDR3 nucleotides are TGTGCCAGCAGCTTAGATATCCCAGGGACATCCAATGAGCAGTTCTTC.

The chain recombines TRBV28 with TRBJ2-7, with 9 bases matching TRBD2. This CDR3 comprises 16 residues. Germline CDR1 MDHEN, CDR2 SYDVKM. After removal of 4 bases from V and 3 bases from J, the junction contained 10 bases not matched to a gene. The CDR3, as DNA: TGTGCCAGCAGTTCCCGACTAGCGGAGACCCTCTACGAGCAGTACTTC. Translated, it gives CASSSRLAETLYEQYF.

This clonotype has at least ten counts. The chain couples TRBV6-2 or TRBV6-3 to TRBJ2-1, with 8 bases aligning to TRBD1. From germline, CDR1 is MNHEY and CDR2 SVGEGT. V lost 2 bases to trimming and J lost 7 bases; unmatched junction nucleotides: 4. The CDR3 contains 14 residues. The CDR3 region is CASSYRDRLNEQFF. The CDR3 DNA sequence: TGTGCCAGCAGTTACCGGGACAGGCTAAATGAGCAGTTCTTC.

This clonotype was found a few times. V gene TRBV10-3 combines with J gene TRBJ1-4, with no clear D. The CDR3 length is 16 residues. Per germline, CDR1 ENHRY and CDR2 SYGVKD. V was clipped by 3 bases and J by 3 bases, with 14 bases between them. The CDR3 loop reads CAISDTPTAPNEKLFF. CDR3 DNA sequence: TGTGCCATCAGTGATACCCCCACGGCCCCTAATGAAAAACTGTTTTTT.

The V gene is TRBV4-3, the J gene TRBJ1-6; D is ambiguous. Trimming left V 2 bases short and J 5 bases short, with 13 bases between. Germline CDR1 and CDR2: LGHNA and YSLEER. This CDR3 is 16 amino acids long. Here the CDR3 reads CASSQSRQTHNSPLHF. The CDR3 nucleotides are TGCGCCAGCAGCCAATCCCGACAAACCCATAATTCACCCCTCCACTTT.

This chain links TRBV12-3 or TRBV12-4 with TRBJ1-2; 9 nucleotides match TRBD1. This CDR3 is built from 15 residues. V was pared by 5 bases and J by 4 bases, with 8 bases of the junction left unmatched. DNA of the CDR3: TGTGCCAGCAGTCTGGACAGGGGTGGGAGCTATGGCTACACCTTC. Protein: CASSLDRGGSYGYTF.

This clonotype was detected many times. J is TRBJ1-5 and V is TRBV7-9; D call uncertain. Germline-derived CDR1 and CDR2 are SEHNR and FQNEAQ (reference sequence). Between the trimmed V and J ends, which lost 2 bases and 0 bases, there was a span of 8 bases. This CDR3 has 15 amino acids. CDR3: CASSLYDISNQPQHF. The CDR3 coding sequence is TGTGCCAGCAGCTTATATGATATTAGCAATCAGCCCCAGCATTTT. The whole variable domain, filled in from reference TRBV7-9 and TRBJ1-5, reads DTGVSQNPRHKITKRGQNVTFRCDPISEHNRLYWYRQTLGQGPEFLTYFQNEAQLEKSRLLSDRFSAERPKGSFSTLEIQRTEQGDSAMYLCASSLYDISNQPQHFGDGTRLSIL.

This clonotype appeared a few times. This chain joins TRBV5-4 and TRBJ1-4, with 8 bases aligning to TRBD1. CDR3 length: 15 residues. V was clipped by 3 bases and J by 6 bases; unmatched bases: 7. CDR1 SGHNT and CDR2 YYREEE come from the germline V gene (reference sequence). Here the CDR3 reads CASSSVPGQDEKLFF. The CDR3 nucleotides are TGTGCCAGCAGCTCCGTCCCGGGACAGGATGAAAAACTGTTTTTT.

The table lists this clonotype with many counts. The chain links TRBV5-1 to TRBJ1-1, with D maybe TRBD1 (6 bases). Looked up from germline, CDR1 is SGHRS and CDR2 is YFSETQ. CDR3 length: 14 amino acids. Between the trimmed V and J ends, which lost 2 bases and 0 bases, there was a span of 8 bases. CDR3 sequence (DNA): TGCGCCAGCAGCTTCAGGGGTATGAACACTGAAGCTTTCTTT. This encodes CASSFRGMNTEAFF.

V is TRBV5-4 and J is TRBJ1-1; TRBD1 matches 7 bases. Looked up from germline, CDR1 is SGHNT and CDR2 is YYREEE (reference sequence). The CDR3 covers 14 residues. The trim removed 4 bases at V and 5 bases at J, leaving 8 bases unmatched. CDR3 residues: CASSQRQGRTEAFF. CDR3 sequence (DNA): TGTGCCAGCAGCCAAAGACAGGGTAGGACTGAAGCTTTCTTT.

This clonotype was recorded many times. This chain connects TRBV12-3 or TRBV12-4 to TRBJ1-5; 9 nucleotides agree with TRBD1. CDR3 length equals 14 residues. V was pared by 5 bases and J by 2 bases, with 1 base of the junction left unmatched. CDR3 coding DNA: TGTGCCAGCAGTGGGGACAGGGGCAATCAGCCCCAGCATTTT. Amino acids: CASSGDRGNQPQHF.

This rearrangement joins TRBV12-3 or TRBV12-4 to TRBJ2-7; D is ambiguous. This CDR3 is 14 amino acids long. Trimming left V 2 bases short and J 3 bases short, with 11 bases between. The CDR3 DNA reads TGTGCCAGCAGTTTACTGGGCGTCGGCTACGAGCAGTACTTC. This gives the protein CASSLLGVGYEQYF.

This clonotype has more than one count but fewer than ten. The chain uses TRBV3-1 and TRBJ1-2; unclear D gene. Germline lookup yields CDR1 LGHDT and CDR2 YNNKEL (reference sequence). This CDR3 is built from 17 residues. V was cut by 0 bases and J by 0 bases, with 14 bases left in between. CDR3 region: CASSQEGGRGPNYGYTF. The CDR3 nucleotides are TGTGCCAGCAGCCAAGAAGGCGGGAGAGGGCCTAACTATGGCTACACCTTC.

This clonotype showed up many times. The rearrangement links TRBV7-2 to TRBJ2-2, with D possibly TRBD1 on 6 matching bases. V lost 1 base and J 5 bases, leaving 8 bases between the germline ends. Germline CDR1 and CDR2: SGHTA and FQGNSA. The length of the CDR3 is 14 residues. CDR3 DNA sequence: TGTGCCAGCAGCTTAGATAGGGGGACCGGGGAGCTGTTTTTT. Translated: CASSLDRGTGELFF.

This clonotype was counted a single time. In nucleotides, the CDR3 is TGTGCCAGCAGACGAGGGACAGGGAGGTCCAACAATGAGCAGTTCTTC. Translating it yields CASRRGTGRSNNEQFF. The chain carries TRBV6-5 and TRBJ2-1; the match to TRBD1 covers 9 bases. The ends lost 6 bases at V and 5 bases at J; junction bases unmatched: 11. CDR1 and CDR2 from the germline V gene are MNHEY and SVGAGI. This CDR3 contains 16 residues.

This clonotype was seen more than once but under ten times. This rearrangement joins TRBV27 to TRBJ2-1; the D gene could be TRBD1 or TRBD2 (5 bases each). Germline V gives CDR1 MNHEY, CDR2 SMNVEV (reference sequence). The CDR3 covers 16 residues. The V end lost 6 bases, the J end lost 6 bases, and 21 bases lay between the germline ends. This CDR3 is CASSLRGDRPVNEQFF. The CDR3 nucleotides are TGTGCCAGCAGCCTCAGAGGGGATCGCCCAGTCAATGAGCAGTTCTTC.

About this clonotype: A read error may be the cause here, since a much bigger clone is one base away. The chain joins TRBV2 to TRBJ1-5; 9 nucleotides align to TRBD1. This CDR3 region has 17 residues. Trimming at V came to 6 bases and at J to 1 base, leaving 10 bases not matched to a gene. Looked up from germline, CDR1 is SNHLY and CDR2 is FYNNEI. CDR3 sequence (DNA): TGTGCCAGCAGGGGTATGGACAGGGGACAGAGCAATCAGCCCCAGCATTTT. Its protein product is CASRGMDRGQSNQPQHF.

This clonotype appeared a few times. The J gene is TRBJ2-7, the V gene TRBV28, with D perhaps matching TRBD2 (6 bases). The V end lost 6 bases, the J end lost 5 bases, and 14 bases lay between the germline ends. The CDR3 loop spans 13 amino acids. Germline CDR1 is MDHEN and CDR2 is SYDVKM. The DNA for the CDR3 is TGTGCCAGCAGGACAGCGGGTGTCCACGAGCAGTACTTC. Translated, it gives CASRTAGVHEQYF.

The chain recombines TRBV4-2 with TRBJ2-1, with 7 bases lining up with TRBD1. The V and J ends lost 3 bases and 0 bases, in that order; junction bases with no gene match: 2. Germline assignment: CDR1 LGHNA and CDR2 YNFKEQ. The CDR3 spans 15 residues. CDR3 bases: TGTGCCAGCAGCCAGGACAGGCTCTCCTACAATGAGCAGTTCTTC. It specifies CASSQDRLSYNEQFF.

The chain links TRBV18 to TRBJ1-1, with D unresolved. V was shortened by 1 base and J by 1 base, with 16 bases between the two germline ends. CDR3 size: 17 residues. Germline assignment: CDR1 KGHSH and CDR2 LQKENI. CDR3 region: CASSPQAPDSWNTEAFF. CDR3 sequence (DNA): TGTGCCAGCTCACCACAGGCGCCCGACTCCTGGAACACTGAAGCTTTCTTT.

This chain joins TRBV6-5 and TRBJ2-7; 9 nucleotides agree with TRBD1. Germline V gene lookup returns CDR1 MNHEY and CDR2 SVGAGI. After removal of 5 bases from V and 5 bases from J, the junction contained 7 bases not matched to a gene. CDR3 length: 14 amino acids. The CDR3, as DNA: TGTGCCAGCAGTCTCGGACAGGGGAATCACGAGCAGTACTTC. Translated: CASSLGQGNHEQYF.